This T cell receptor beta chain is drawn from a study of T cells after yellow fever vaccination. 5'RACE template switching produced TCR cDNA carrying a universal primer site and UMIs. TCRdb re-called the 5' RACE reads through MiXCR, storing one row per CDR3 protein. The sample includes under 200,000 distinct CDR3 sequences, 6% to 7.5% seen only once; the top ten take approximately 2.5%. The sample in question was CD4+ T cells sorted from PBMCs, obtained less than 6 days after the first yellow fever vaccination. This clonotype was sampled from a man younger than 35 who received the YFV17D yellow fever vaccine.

CDR3 sequence: CASSLYGEQFF. CDR3 DNA sequence: TGTGCCAGCAGCTTATACGGTGAGCAGTTCTTC. V usage is TRBV11-1 and J usage is TRBJ2-1; D unresolved. The CDR3 has 11 amino acids. The germline V gene encodes CDR1 SGHAT and CDR2 FQDESV (reference sequence). Trimming removed 2 bases from V and 9 bases from J, with 5 bases in between.